These 5 T cell receptor beta chains were all obtained from the same sample, sequenced in a study of blood T cell repertoires in COVID-19. Assay: immunoSEQ multiplex PCR; the TCRdb copy retains only in-frame clones and omits some. Of roughly 400,000 clones detected, roughly 89% appear once; the ten largest clones hold 1.5% to 2%. The sample comprised PBMCs or T cells enriched from blood (not recorded which). Source of these receptors: a woman in her twenties or thirties who had recovered from COVID-19.

The chain combines TRBV28 with TRBJ1-5, with TRBD1 as a possible D gene (5 bases). Germline CDR1 MDHEN, CDR2 SYDVKM. There are 13 residues in the CDR3. The V end was cut by 5 bases, the J end by 6 bases, with 11 bases between. DNA of the CDR3: TGTGCCAGCAGTAGGGGATCGGGTCAGCCCCAGCATTTT. Translation gives CASSRGSGQPQHF.

This chain uses TRBV28 with TRBJ2-3, with 7 bases aligning to TRBD2. The CDR3 covers 14 residues. With V trimmed by 7 bases and J by 3 bases, 7 bases remained unmatched. Per the germline V gene, CDR1 is MDHEN and CDR2 is SYDVKM. CDR3 DNA: TGTGCCAGCATTCTTGGAGCGGGAACAGATACGCAGTATTTT. Translated: CASILGAGTDTQYF. Full variable domain (rest looked up from reference TRBV28 and TRBJ2-3): DVKVTQSSRYLVKRTGEKVFLECVQDMDHENMFWYRQDPGLGLRLIYFSYDVKMKEKGDIPEGYSVSREKKERFSLILESASTNQTSMYLCASILGAGTDTQYFGPGTRLTVL.

V usage is TRBV5-6 and J usage is TRBJ1-4; tentatively, D is TRBD1 (5 bases). V was clipped by 4 bases and J by 6 bases, with 10 bases between them. Per the germline V gene, CDR1 is SGHDT and CDR2 is YYEEEE. The CDR3 length is 13 residues. CDR3 DNA: TGTGCCAGCAGCCCAGCGGGGGATGAAAAACTGTTTTTT. As protein: CASSPAGDEKLFF.

This clone has a handful of counts. V and J are TRBV30 and TRBJ1-2; TRBD1 is a possible D gene (6 bases). V lost 1 base to trimming and J lost 9 bases, with 12 bases between them. The CDR3 spans 12 residues. Germline V gene lookup returns CDR1 GTSNPN and CDR2 SVGIG (reference sequence). The CDR3 DNA is TGTGCCTGGAGTGAACCGGACAGAAGCTACACCTTC. Protein: CAWSEPDRSYTF.

The chain carries TRBV15 and TRBJ1-1; no clear D. The V gene's germline CDR1 is LNHNV and CDR2 YYDKDF (reference sequence). V lost 0 bases and J 3 bases, leaving 8 bases between the germline ends. This CDR3 is 14 amino acids long. CDR3 nucleotides: TGTGCCACCAGCAGAGATTATTCGGACACTGAAGCTTTCTTT. Amino acid sequence: CATSRDYSDTEAFF.